This entry lists 5 T cell receptor beta chains sequenced from one sample in a study of monozygotic twins with inflammatory bowel disease. Following a re-call of the 5' RACE reads, TCRdb has one entry per CDR3 protein and lacks DNA. The repertoire table contains around 380,000 distinct CDR3 sequences. The sample taken for sequencing was blood. These receptor sequences come from a human donor with ulcerative colitis or Crohn's disease, or a healthy co-twin of an affected twin (not recorded which).

The V call is TRBV28, the J call TRBJ2-5; TCRdb outputs TRBD1, but without DNA this stays unchecked. Per germline, CDR1 MDHEN and CDR2 SYDVKM. The CDR3 spans 15 residues. The CDR3 here is CASSSNRGLVETQYF.

The chain couples TRBV7-2 to TRBJ1-4. CDR3 length: 13 residues. Germline V gene lookup returns CDR1 SGHTA and CDR2 FQGNSA. CDR3 sequence: CASSRQIGEKLFF.

The chain carries TRBV12-3 or TRBV12-4 and TRBJ1-5. This CDR3 contains 12 residues. CDR3 sequence reads: CASARGNQPQHF.

The V call is TRBV5-6, the J call TRBJ2-6; TCRdb's D gene call, TRBD1, goes unchecked for lack of DNA. CDR3 size: 17 residues. Germline-derived CDR1 and CDR2 are SGHDT and YYEEEE. The CDR3 spells CASSLGGRPAGANVLTF.

J is TRBJ2-5 and V is TRBV5-1; TCRdb's assignment of TRBD2 cannot be checked, as there is no DNA. Germline V gene lookup returns CDR1 SGHRS and CDR2 YFSETQ. CDR3 length: 15 amino acids. CDR3 loop: CASSSNRLARETQYF. Full variable domain (outside the CDR3, taken from reference TRBV5-1 and TRBJ2-5): KAGVTQTPRYLIKTRGQQVTLSCSPISGHRSVSWYQQTPGQGLQFLFEYFSETQRNKGNFPGRFSGRQFSNSRSEMNVSTLELGDSALYLCASSSNRLARETQYFGPGTRLLVL.